These 19 T cell receptor beta chains originate from one sample sequenced in a study of spatial heterogeneity in lung cancer (dated by TCRdb to the late 2010s). The protocol used for the library was 5' RACE. Reads for this sample came from a NextSeq 500. The public sequencing data were trimmed at Q25 with fastp and processed into clonotypes with MiXCR by TCRdb, which kept only in-frame beta chains. CDR3 protein duplicates are merged, each entry listing the most common genes and DNA. This sample lists fewer than 11,000 distinct CDR3 sequences; 7.5% to 9.5% were detected once. Of the sample, about 20% is held by the ten largest clones. The paper as a whole reports these results and caveats: A correlation was observed between the number of expanded intratumoral alpha and beta TCRs and the tumor nonsynonymous mutation count.

The time point label, read with the paper, signifies: sample taken at primary tumor resection. These receptors have no known antigen. The starting material was lung tumor tissue, obtained at surgery. The receptors were sampled from a male donor with early-stage non-small cell lung cancer.

This clonotype showed up many times. The V gene is TRBV7-3, the J gene TRBJ2-3; D unresolved. CDR3 length equals 13 residues. Germline CDR1 SGHTA, CDR2 FQGTGA. V lost 0 bases, J lost 5 bases, and 6 bases lay in between. CDR3 amino acids: CASSLTYVDTQYF. The CDR3 bases are TGTGCCAGCAGCTTAACCTATGTAGATACGCAGTATTTT.

This clonotype has ten or more counts. The chain joins TRBV12-3 or TRBV12-4 to TRBJ1-5; D unresolved. Trimming pared 1 base from V and 6 bases from J, leaving 7 bases between. The CDR3 is made up of 13 amino acids. The CDR3 DNA is TGTGCCAGCAGTTTAGGGGAGGGTCAGCCCCAGCATTTT. This encodes CASSLGEGQPQHF.

This clonotype was seen a handful of times. V usage is TRBV18 and J usage is TRBJ2-3; D possibly corresponds to TRBD2 (5 bases). Trimming removed 3 bases at V and 4 bases at J, with 14 bases between. Germline V gene lookup returns CDR1 KGHSH and CDR2 LQKENI. CDR3 length: 15 amino acids. DNA for the CDR3: TGTGCCAGCTCACCTGGCACGGGGTTGCCAGATACGCAGTATTTT. Protein: CASSPGTGLPDTQYF.

The rearrangement joins TRBV20-1 to TRBJ1-5, with D tentatively TRBD1 (6 bases). V was shortened by 5 bases and J by 7 bases, with 15 bases between the two germline ends. Germline CDR1 reads DFQATT; CDR2 reads SNEGSKA (reference sequence). The CDR3 is made up of 13 amino acids. The CDR3: CSASSQGSQPQHF. In DNA, the CDR3 is TGCAGTGCTTCCTCACAGGGATCCCAGCCCCAGCATTTT.

This clonotype was seen repeatedly, ten times or more. The V call is TRBV4-2, the J call TRBJ2-1, with D perhaps being TRBD1 or TRBD2 (5 bases each). Per germline, CDR1 LGHNA and CDR2 YNFKEQ. The CDR3 totals 14 residues. V dropped 1 base and J dropped 10 bases, with 14 bases sitting between them. The CDR3 loop is CASSQVGRGEEQFF. CDR3 in DNA: TGTGCCAGCAGCCAAGTAGGACGAGGGGAGGAGCAGTTCTTC.

This clonotype was observed many times. The gene calls are TRBV2 and TRBJ2-3; perhaps TRBD1 as D (6 bases). The CDR3 has 14 amino acids. The germline V gene has CDR1 SNHLY and CDR2 FYNNEI. The V end lost 3 bases, the J end lost 4 bases, and 11 bases lay between the germline ends. CDR3: CASSDNRDADTQYF. CDR3 coding DNA: TGTGCCAGCAGTGACAACAGGGACGCAGATACGCAGTATTTT.

This clonotype appeared many times. The chain is built from TRBV10-1 and TRBJ1-1; TRBD1 matches 7 bases. With V trimmed by 2 bases and J by 7 bases, 7 bases remained unmatched. CDR1 WNHNN and CDR2 SYGVQD come from the germline V gene (reference sequence). The CDR3 loop spans 14 amino acids. CDR3 sequence: CASSEGAGTVEAFF. The CDR3, as DNA: TGCGCCAGCAGTGAGGGGGCCGGGACAGTTGAAGCTTTCTTT.

This clonotype showed up many times. The V gene is TRBV6-1, the J gene TRBJ2-1, with a tentative D call TRBD2 (6 bases). V was pared by 11 bases and J by 3 bases, with 11 bases between. This CDR3 spans 12 amino acids. Germline assignment: CDR1 MNHNS and CDR2 SASEGT. CDR3 sequence: CASHGGYNEQFF. The CDR3 DNA is TGTGCCTCCCACGGGGGCTACAATGAGCAGTTCTTC.

In this sample, this clonotype turned up a few times. The rearrangement uses TRBV7-3 and TRBJ2-5; D is uncertain. The V end lost 4 bases, the J end lost 2 bases, and 8 bases lay between the germline ends. Germline lookup yields CDR1 SGHTA and CDR2 FQGTGA. The CDR3 runs to 13 residues. The CDR3, as DNA: TGTGCCAGCAGCTCCTCCTATCAAGAGACCCAGTACTTC. Translating gives CASSSSYQETQYF. The full variable domain, with the rest looked up from reference TRBV7-3 and TRBJ2-5, is GAGVSQTPSNKVTEKGKYVELRCDPISGHTALYWYRQSLGQGPEFLIYFQGTGAADDSGLPNDRFFAVRPEGSVSTLKIQRTERGDSAVYLCASSSSYQETQYFGPGTRLLVL.

Judged by abundance, this clonotype is medium-sized. The chain carries TRBV5-1 and TRBJ1-1, with D possibly TRBD1 on 5 matching bases. Per the germline V gene, CDR1 is SGHRS and CDR2 is YFSETQ. The CDR3 spans 14 residues. Trimming took off 2 bases at V and 3 bases at J, with 11 bases between the two ends. The CDR3 region is CASSLRGDDTEAFF. The CDR3 coding sequence is TGCGCCAGCAGCTTAAGGGGAGATGACACTGAAGCTTTCTTT.

This clonotype was found many times. The chain combines TRBV6-6 with TRBJ2-7; D possibly corresponds to TRBD1 (5 bases). The germline gives CDR1 MNHNY, CDR2 SVGAGI (reference sequence). Between the trimmed V and J ends, which lost 4 bases and 2 bases, there was a span of 9 bases. CDR3 length: 13 amino acids. The CDR3 DNA is TGTGCCAGCAGTTCCGACAGAACCTACGAGCAGTACTTC. Translated, it gives CASSSDRTYEQYF.

A few counts support this clonotype. The chain joins TRBV10-3 to TRBJ2-2, with D maybe TRBD2 (6 bases). The CDR3 is 14 amino acids. Trimming took 11 bases from V and 3 from J, leaving 16 bases between them. CDR1 and CDR2 (germline): ENHRY, SYGVKD. CDR3 protein: CASRGLRDTGELFF. For the CDR3, the DNA is TGTGCCTCTCGGGGACTCAGGGACACCGGGGAGCTGTTTTTT.

This clonotype was counted ten times or more. This CDR3 reads CSAFLAGGGQTQYF. The CDR3 DNA reads as TGCAGTGCTTTCCTAGCGGGGGGTGGGCAGACCCAGTACTTC. The chain recombines TRBV20-1 with TRBJ2-5; 11 bases fit TRBD2. CDR3 size: 14 residues. CDR1 and CDR2 (germline): DFQATT, SNEGSKA (reference sequence). The junction had 8 bases not matched to a gene; V was cut back by 5 bases and J by 6 bases.

This clonotype showed up just a few times. The V call is TRBV28, the J call TRBJ2-7; a possible D gene is TRBD2 (5 bases). Trimming removed 5 bases from V and 4 bases from J, with 18 bases in between. This CDR3 region has 15 residues. From germline, CDR1 is MDHEN and CDR2 SYDVKM. The CDR3 sequence is CASSPPRARTYEQYF. The CDR3 bases are TGTGCCAGCAGTCCACCGAGGGCGAGGACGTACGAGCAGTACTTC.

This sequence joins TRBV10-3 and TRBJ2-7, with 7 nucleotides matching TRBD1. The CDR3 is 14 amino acids. Germline V gives CDR1 ENHRY, CDR2 SYGVKD. Unmatched junction bases numbered 5, after V lost 4 bases and J lost 2 bases. CDR3 in DNA: TGTGCCATCAGTGGCTCCGGGACAGCCTACGAGCAGTACTTC. Translating gives CAISGSGTAYEQYF.

By its share, this clonotype is medium-sized. The gene calls are TRBV13 and TRBJ2-7; maybe TRBD1 (5 bases). Germline CDR1 PRHDT, CDR2 FYEKMQ (reference sequence). The CDR3 is 13 amino acids. Trimming shortened V by 3 bases and J by 3 bases, and 9 bases separated the two germline ends. The CDR3 is CASSFPGHYEQYF. The CDR3 DNA reads TGTGCCAGCAGCTTCCCAGGACACTACGAGCAGTACTTC.

The sample holds many counts of this clonotype. The CDR3, as DNA: TGTGCCAGCAGCCAGAACCTAGCGGGAGATTTCAAGAATGAGCAGTTCTTC. The encoded protein is CASSQNLAGDFKNEQFF. The chain combines TRBV3-1 with TRBJ2-1; 10 nucleotides agree with TRBD2. Per the germline V gene, CDR1 is LGHDT and CDR2 is YNNKEL (reference sequence). This CDR3 contains 17 residues. Trimming took 3 bases from V and 7 from J; bases not matched to a gene: 12.

This clonotype was found many times. This sequence joins TRBV6-2 or TRBV6-3 and TRBJ2-2, with D possibly TRBD2 on 6 matching bases. Germline CDR1 MNHEY, CDR2 SVGEGT. Trimming removed 10 bases at V and 5 bases at J, with 14 bases between. The CDR3 totals 13 residues. Written as DNA, the CDR3 is TGTGCCACCTTCTTTGGGGGGACCGGGGAGCTGTTTTTT. The encoded protein is CATFFGGTGELFF.

This clonotype was seen more than once but under ten times. The chain carries TRBV28 and TRBJ2-7; D is tentatively TRBD1 or TRBD2 (5 bases each). The germline gives CDR1 MDHEN, CDR2 SYDVKM. This CDR3 is 14 amino acids long. V was clipped by 2 bases and J by 1 base, with 9 bases between them. The CDR3 protein is CASSLQGRSYEQYF. The DNA for the CDR3 is TGTGCCAGCAGTTTACAGGGACGATCCTACGAGCAGTACTTC.